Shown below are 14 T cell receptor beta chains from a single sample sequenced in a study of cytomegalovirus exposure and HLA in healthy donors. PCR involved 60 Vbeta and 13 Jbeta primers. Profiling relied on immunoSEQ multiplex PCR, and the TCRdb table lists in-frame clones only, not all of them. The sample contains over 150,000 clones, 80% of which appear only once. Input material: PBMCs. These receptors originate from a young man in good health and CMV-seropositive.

The CDR3 reads CASSQGGSLAANEQFF. DNA of the CDR3: TGTGCCAGCAGCCAAGGGGGGTCTCTAGCGGCAAATGAGCAGTTCTTC. The chain employs TRBV4-2 and TRBJ2-1; 7 nucleotides line up with TRBD2. Germline CDR1 and CDR2: LGHNA and YNFKEQ. The ends lost 1 base at V and 7 bases at J; junction bases unmatched: 10. This CDR3 comprises 16 residues.

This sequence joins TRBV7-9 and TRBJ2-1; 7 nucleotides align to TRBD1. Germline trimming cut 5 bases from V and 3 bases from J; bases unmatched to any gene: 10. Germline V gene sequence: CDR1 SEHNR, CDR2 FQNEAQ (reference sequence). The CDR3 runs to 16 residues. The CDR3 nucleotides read TGTGCCAGCAGCCGTGGGACAGCAAGAAACTACAATGAGCAGTTCTTC. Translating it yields CASSRGTARNYNEQFF. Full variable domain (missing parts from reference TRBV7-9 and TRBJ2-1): DTGVSQNPRHKITKRGQNVTFRCDPISEHNRLYWYRQTLGQGPEFLTYFQNEAQLEKSRLLSDRFSAERPKGSFSTLEIQRTEQGDSAMYLCASSRGTARNYNEQFFGPGTRLTVL.

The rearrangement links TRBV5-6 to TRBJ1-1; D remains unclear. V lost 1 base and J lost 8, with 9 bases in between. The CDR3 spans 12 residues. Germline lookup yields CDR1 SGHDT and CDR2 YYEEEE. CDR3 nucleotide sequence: TGTGCCAGCAGCTTGTCCCCGACAGAAGCTTTCTTT. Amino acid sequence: CASSLSPTEAFF.

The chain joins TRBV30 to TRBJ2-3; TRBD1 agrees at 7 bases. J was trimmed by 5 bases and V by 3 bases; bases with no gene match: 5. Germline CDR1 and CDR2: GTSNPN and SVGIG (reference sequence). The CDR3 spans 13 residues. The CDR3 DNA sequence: TGTGCCTGGAGACAGGGGCTCGGAGATACGCAGTATTTT. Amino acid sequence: CAWRQGLGDTQYF.

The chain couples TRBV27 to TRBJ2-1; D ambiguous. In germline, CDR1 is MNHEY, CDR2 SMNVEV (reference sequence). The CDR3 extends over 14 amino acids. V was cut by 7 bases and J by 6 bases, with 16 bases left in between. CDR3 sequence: CASNPNRVLNEQFF. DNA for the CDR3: TGTGCCAGCAACCCCAATCGGGTTCTCAATGAGCAGTTCTTC.

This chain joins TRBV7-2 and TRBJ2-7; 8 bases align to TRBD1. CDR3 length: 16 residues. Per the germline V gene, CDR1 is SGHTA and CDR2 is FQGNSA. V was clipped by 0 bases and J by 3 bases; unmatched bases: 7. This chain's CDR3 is CASSLAGGQGLYEQYF. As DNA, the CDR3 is TGTGCCAGCAGCTTAGCGGGCGGACAGGGCCTCTACGAGCAGTACTTC.

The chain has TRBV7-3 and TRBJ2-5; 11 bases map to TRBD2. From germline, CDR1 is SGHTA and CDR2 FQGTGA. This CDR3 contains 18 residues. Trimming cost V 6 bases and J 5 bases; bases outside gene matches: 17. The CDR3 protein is CASSLFGQLAGVEETQYF. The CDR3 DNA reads TGTGCCAGCAGTCTATTCGGTCAACTAGCGGGAGTGGAGGAGACCCAGTACTTC.

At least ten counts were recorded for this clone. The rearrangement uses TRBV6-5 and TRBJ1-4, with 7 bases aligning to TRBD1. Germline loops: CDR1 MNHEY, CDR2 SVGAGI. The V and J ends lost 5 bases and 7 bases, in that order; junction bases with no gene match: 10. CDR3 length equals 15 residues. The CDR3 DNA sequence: TGTGCCAGCAGTCTTTCGGGACAGCGCGTTGAAAAACTGTTTTTT. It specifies CASSLSGQRVEKLFF.

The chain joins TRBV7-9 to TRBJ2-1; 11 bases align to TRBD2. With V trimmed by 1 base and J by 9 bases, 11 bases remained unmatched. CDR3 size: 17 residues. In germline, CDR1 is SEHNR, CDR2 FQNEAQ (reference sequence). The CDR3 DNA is TGTGCCAGCAGCTTAGGGGGGACTAGCGGACCACTCGGTGAGCAGTTCTTC. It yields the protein CASSLGGTSGPLGEQFF.

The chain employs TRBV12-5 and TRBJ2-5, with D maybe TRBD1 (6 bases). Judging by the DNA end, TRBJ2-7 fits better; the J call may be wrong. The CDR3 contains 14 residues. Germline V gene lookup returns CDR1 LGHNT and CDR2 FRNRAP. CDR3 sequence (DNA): TGTGCTAGTGGTCCTACAGGGAGCTCCTACGAGCAGTACTTC. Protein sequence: CASGPTGSSYEQYF.

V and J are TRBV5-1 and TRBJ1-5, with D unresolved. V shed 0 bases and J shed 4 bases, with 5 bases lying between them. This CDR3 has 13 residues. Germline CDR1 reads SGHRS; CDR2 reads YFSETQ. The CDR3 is CASSLGPNQPQHF. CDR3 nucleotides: TGCGCCAGCAGCTTGGGTCCTAATCAGCCCCAGCATTTT.

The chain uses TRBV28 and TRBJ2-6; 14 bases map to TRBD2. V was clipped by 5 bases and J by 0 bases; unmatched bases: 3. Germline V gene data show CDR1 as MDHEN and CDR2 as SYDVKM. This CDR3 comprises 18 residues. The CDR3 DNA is TGTGCCAGCAGTCCGGGACTAGCGGGAGACTCTGGGGCCAACGTCCTGACTTTC. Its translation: CASSPGLAGDSGANVLTF.

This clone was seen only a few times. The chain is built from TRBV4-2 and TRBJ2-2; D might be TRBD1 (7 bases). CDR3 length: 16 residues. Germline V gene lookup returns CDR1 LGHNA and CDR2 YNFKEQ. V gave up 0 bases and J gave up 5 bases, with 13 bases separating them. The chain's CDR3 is CASSQDDREDTGELFF. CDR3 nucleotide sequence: TGTGCCAGCAGCCAAGATGACAGGGAGGATACCGGGGAGCTGTTTTTT.

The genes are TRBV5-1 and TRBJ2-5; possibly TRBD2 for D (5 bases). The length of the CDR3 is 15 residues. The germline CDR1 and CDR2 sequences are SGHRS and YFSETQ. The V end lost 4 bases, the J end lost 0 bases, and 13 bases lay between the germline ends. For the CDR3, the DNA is TGCGCCAGCAGCCGGGATTTGGGGTACCAAGAGACCCAGTACTTC. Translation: CASSRDLGYQETQYF.